This T cell receptor beta chain was obtained from a study of CD8+ T cells in alopecia areata. Whole-study results and caveats: Scalp lesions, especially in alopecia totalis/universalis, had higher clonality than normal scalp.

For this clone: Its target is not known.

Per the germline V gene, CDR1 is SQVTM and CDR2 is ANQGSEA. V was pared by 6 bases and J by 8 bases, with 16 bases between. The CDR3 has 13 residues. Once RNA had been extracted, it was reverse transcribed into cDNA to act as the sequencing template. TCRdb's copy holds only in-frame clones and misses some; the assay was immunoSEQ multiplex PCR. The table includes over 85,000 clones, around 44% detected once. This sequence was found in a human donor with alopecia areata. The J gene is TRBJ1-4, the V gene TRBV29-1; no definite D call. The sequenced sample was CD4+ T cells sorted from blood. Written as DNA, the CDR3 is TGCAGCGTCCAAAGGGTAGAGAGGGAAAAACTGTTTTTT. Protein sequence: CSVQRVEREKLFF.